The TCR beta chain under discussion was sequenced for a study of cytomegalovirus exposure and HLA in healthy donors. Amplification used 60 Vbeta primers and 13 Jbeta primers. Assay used: immunoSEQ multiplex PCR; TCRdb lists only in-frame clones, some missing. The sample contains around 150,000 clones, less than 90% of which appear only once. Unmatched junction bases numbered 1, after V lost 0 bases and J lost 1 base. Germline V gives CDR1 SGHDT, CDR2 YYEEEE. The CDR3 runs 15 residues. Worth noting for this clone: Antigen specificity is unknown.

Study conclusions and caveats: Later analysis suggested links between common viral pathogens and several top significant clusters.

This chain links TRBV5-6 with TRBJ2-5, with 9 positions matching TRBD1. The sequence derives from a middle-aged man in good health and CMV-seronegative. Sequencing was done on a sample of PBMCs. The CDR3: CASSLVGQGQETQYF. The CDR3 DNA reads TGTGCCAGCAGCTTGGTGGGACAGGGCCAAGAGACCCAGTACTTC.